This is a list of T cell receptor beta chains from one sample in a study of beta chain features in type 1 diabetes. Produced via immunoSEQ multiplex PCR; TCRdb's table is partial and in-frame only. The sample has 52,000 or so clones; 50% to 55% are singletons. Source material: Tregs from blood. The receptors were gathered from a woman aged 40 to 50 with type 1 diabetes. Each CDR3 is given with its conserved first and last residue. A D gene is named only where the DNA matches it firmly. Expanded clones get a size class; other rows say once, few or many, or leave the size out.

cdr3_nt | cdr3_aa | clone_size | v_call | d_call | j_call
TGTGCCAGCAGCCTCCGGGACTCCTCTATCGAGCAGTACTTC | CASSLRDSSIEQYF | . | TRBV7-9 | . | TRBJ2-7
TGTGCCAGCAGCTTAAGTGGCAGGGCCTACTACGAGCAGTACTTC | CASSLSGRAYYEQYF | . | TRBV7-2 | . | TRBJ2-7
TGTGCCAGCAGCACGGGGGGGCAGTATGAGCAGTTCTTC | CASSTGGQYEQFF | . | TRBV7-8 | TRBD2 | TRBJ2-1
TGTGCCAGTAGGGGGACAGGCCTCTCGCCCCTCCACTTT | CASRGTGLSPLHF | . | TRBV19 | TRBD1 | TRBJ1-6
TGTGCCATCAGTGAGACTAGTAGGTTCAATGAGCAGTTCTTC | CAISETSRFNEQFF | . | TRBV10-3 | . | TRBJ2-1
TGTGCCAGCAGCTTAGAGAGGGGGGGAGGCAATGAGCAGTTCTTC | CASSLERGGGNEQFF | medium-sized | TRBV7-2 | . | TRBJ2-1
TGTGCCAGCAGCCCAGCGGGGGGGTCCCCACGTGGGCAGTATTTT | CASSPAGGSPRGQYF | . | TRBV7-2 | TRBD2 | TRBJ2-3
TGTGCCAGCAGCTTGGGACTAGCGGGAGGAAGGAGGAATGAGCAGTTCTTC | CASSLGLAGGRRNEQFF | . | TRBV5-5 | TRBD2 | TRBJ2-1
TGTGCCAGCAGTTCTGGTTCTTTGCAGCGGTATATGACTACGCAGTATTTT | CASSSGSLQRYMTTQYF | many | TRBV28 | . | TRBJ2-3
TGTGCCAGCAGCTTGGTAGGAGGGACCCAAAACATTCAGTACTTC | CASSLVGGTQNIQYF | . | TRBV5-4 | . | TRBJ2-4
TGCGCCAGCAGCTTGGGACGGGGGGCCAACGGCAATTCACCCCTCCACTTT | CASSLGRGANGNSPLHF | . | TRBV5-1 | . | TRBJ1-6
TGTGCCAGCAGCGTTCATAGCGGGGGGGCCAATGAGCAGTTCTTC | CASSVHSGGANEQFF | few | TRBV9 | TRBD2 | TRBJ2-1
TGTGCCAGCAGTGGGACAGGGGACGAGCAGTACTTC | CASSGTGDEQYF | . | TRBV2 | TRBD1 | TRBJ2-7
TGTGCCAGCAGCTTAGCTCCCCCTCTAGGGGGAGATACGCAGTATTTT | CASSLAPPLGGDTQYF | few | TRBV7-6 | . | TRBJ2-3
TGTGCCAGCAGCAACGCAGGGAACACTGAAGCTTTCTTT | CASSNAGNTEAFF | . | TRBV7-9 | . | TRBJ1-1
TGTGCCAGCAGCCGGACAGGGACAGATACGCAGTATTTT | CASSRTGTDTQYF | . | TRBV7-9 | TRBD1 | TRBJ2-3
TGCGCCAGCAGCTTGGGACAGCAATCTGAAGCTTTCTTT | CASSLGQQSEAFF | . | TRBV5-1 | . | TRBJ1-1
TGTGCCAGCAGCGGGACTAGCGGGAGTCCGAATGAGCAGTTCTTC | CASSGTSGSPNEQFF | once | TRBV9 | TRBD2 | TRBJ2-1
TGTGCCAGCAGCGGGACAGGGATCTGGGGGGAGCAGTACTTC | CASSGTGIWGEQYF | . | TRBV5-4 | TRBD1 | TRBJ2-7
TGTGCCACCAGCGCGCCGGAGACTAGCGGTAGGAGAGATACGCAGTATTTT | CATSAPETSGRRDTQYF | . | TRBV15 | TRBD2 | TRBJ2-3
TGTGCCAGCAGCTTAACAGGGGGCGTCTATGGCTACACCTTC | CASSLTGGVYGYTF | . | TRBV7-9 | TRBD1 | TRBJ1-2
TGTGCCAGCAGCTTCAGGACTAGCGGGTTACAAGAGACCCAGTACTTC | CASSFRTSGLQETQYF | . | TRBV5-4 | TRBD2 | TRBJ2-5
TGTGCCACTATAGGACAGGGCGCCTCTGAAGCTTTCTTT | CATIGQGASEAFF | . | TRBV28 | TRBD1 | TRBJ1-1
TGTGCCAGCAGTGAGGGATGGGTTCAGCCCCAGCATTTT | CASSEGWVQPQHF | . | TRBV28 | . | TRBJ1-5
TGTGCCAGCAAGGCGCAGGGCACCCTCGTGCAGTACTTC | CASKAQGTLVQYF | . | TRBV28 | . | TRBJ2-7
TGTGCCAGCAGCCAGGACCGGACAGCTAACTATGGCTACACCTTC | CASSQDRTANYGYTF | . | TRBV2 | . | TRBJ1-2
TGTGCCAGCAGCCCAGACAGGGGAACCTACAATGAGCAGTTCTTC | CASSPDRGTYNEQFF | . | TRBV7-9 | TRBD1 | TRBJ2-1
TGTGCCGCCCTGACAATAATGAACACTGAAGCTTTCTTT | CAALTIMNTEAFF | once | TRBV10-3 | . | TRBJ1-1
TGTGCCAGCAGTCCGAGTGCCTTAGCTAACTATGGCTACACCTTC | CASSPSALANYGYTF | few | TRBV14 | . | TRBJ1-2
TGCAGTGCCGATAGCGGCTACGAGCAGTACTTC | CSADSGYEQYF | . | TRBV20-1 | . | TRBJ2-7
TGTGCCAGCAGTGAAATCTCCCCGGTGAACACTGAAGCTTTCTTT | CASSEISPVNTEAFF | . | TRBV6-1 | . | TRBJ1-1
TGTGCCAGCGGTAGGGGGTGGACTGAAGCTTTCTTT | CASGRGWTEAFF | . | TRBV2 | . | TRBJ1-1
TGTGCCAGCTCACGGGACAGGGGAACAGATACGCAGTATTTT | CASSRDRGTDTQYF | few | TRBV18 | TRBD1 | TRBJ2-3
TGTGCCAGCAGAGACCGCCGGACATCAATCTCTGGAAACACCATATATTTT | CASRDRRTSISGNTIYF | . | TRBV2 | . | TRBJ1-3
TGCGCCAGCAGCTTGAGCCTAGCGGGAGTTAATGAGCAGTTCTTC | CASSLSLAGVNEQFF | . | TRBV5-1 | TRBD2 | TRBJ2-1
TGCAGTACGATACGGAACTATGGCTACACCTTC | CSTIRNYGYTF | . | TRBV20-1 | . | TRBJ1-2
TGTGCCAGCAGCGTTATTTTTGGGGAGCTGTTTTTT | CASSVIFGELFF | . | TRBV4-2 | . | TRBJ2-2
TGCGCCAGCATGCCCGGGACAGGGAACACCGGGGAGCTGTTTTTT | CASMPGTGNTGELFF | . | TRBV5-1 | TRBD1 | TRBJ2-2
TGCAGCGTTGAAGGGGCGGGACAGGGGAATGAAAAACTGTTTTTT | CSVEGAGQGNEKLFF | once | TRBV29-1 | TRBD1 | TRBJ1-4
TGTGCCAGCAGCCAAGACCCTCGGGCTAGCGGGAGTAATGAGCAGTTCTTC | CASSQDPRASGSNEQFF | . | TRBV4-2 | TRBD2 | TRBJ2-1
TGTGCCAGCAGCCAACAGGGGCCCGATGAGCAGTTCTTC | CASSQQGPDEQFF | . | TRBV5-6 | TRBD1 | TRBJ2-1
TGTGCCAGCAGGGAGTTCCGCAACAATCAGCCCCAGCATTTT | CASREFRNNQPQHF | . | TRBV28 | . | TRBJ1-5
TGCGCCAGCAGCTTCGGGGGGCCAGGGTATGGCTACACCTTC | CASSFGGPGYGYTF | . | TRBV5-1 | . | TRBJ1-2
TGTGCCACCAAAGGACTAGCGGGAGATGGATCCTACGAGCAGTACTTC | CATKGLAGDGSYEQYF | . | TRBV15 | TRBD2 | TRBJ2-7
TGTGCCAGCAGCGTAGTAGGGGCGGGGGGACGGGTTGAGCAGTTCTTC | CASSVVGAGGRVEQFF | . | TRBV9 | TRBD2 | TRBJ2-1
TGTGCCAGCAGCGGACCGGGACAGGGTCTCGAGCAGTACTTC | CASSGPGQGLEQYF | few | TRBV7-2 | TRBD1 | TRBJ2-7
TGTGCCTGGAGCCCGCGGACTAGCGTGGGGGGTGAGCAGTTCTTC | CAWSPRTSVGGEQFF | . | TRBV30 | TRBD2 | TRBJ2-1
TGTGCCAGCAGTTTGGTTGGGACAGGGATATACAATGAGCAGTTCTTC | CASSLVGTGIYNEQFF | . | TRBV27 | TRBD1 | TRBJ2-1
TGTGCCAGCATCCGAGGCGTGGCCGGGGAGCTGTTTTTT | CASIRGVAGELFF | . | TRBV7-9 | . | TRBJ2-2